This entry lists 18 T cell receptor beta chains sequenced from one sample in a study of CD8+CD57+ T cells in acquired aplastic anemia. The TCR beta profiling, which covered VDJ combination and CDR3 sequence, was carried out using genomic DNA as the template. TCRdb used MiXCR to reprocess the reads, holding one entry per CDR3 protein. Of roughly 170,000 distinct CDR3 sequences listed, approximately 48% are singletons. Sequencing involved patients with CD8+CD57+ cell expansion previously shown by flow cytometry. The specimen was sorted CD4+, CD8+, or CD8+CD57+ T cells (not recorded which) from PBMCs. Receptors were obtained from a human donor with aplastic anemia.

The V and J genes are TRBV7-9 and TRBJ1-1, with D unresolved. Germline lookup yields CDR1 SEHNR and CDR2 FQNEAQ (reference sequence). The CDR3 loop spans 12 amino acids. Trimming stripped 3 bases from V and 7 bases from J, with 9 bases between. This chain's CDR3 is CASSFGSSEAFF. In DNA, the CDR3 is TGTGCCAGCAGCTTCGGATCAAGTGAAGCTTTCTTT.

CDR3 sequence (DNA): TGTGCCAGCAGTGGGCGGTGGGCCTATCAGCCCCAGCATTTT. Residues: CASSGRWAYQPQHF. This chain links TRBV2 with TRBJ1-5, with no clear D. Trimming removed 4 bases at V and 5 bases at J, with 12 bases between. Germline assignment: CDR1 SNHLY and CDR2 FYNNEI. This CDR3 is 14 amino acids long.

The gene calls are TRBV19 and TRBJ1-2; 9 bases fit TRBD1. The V segment lost 4 bases and the J segment 4 bases; nucleotides outside the gene matches: 4. CDR1 is LNHDA, CDR2 SQIVND, per germline (reference sequence). The CDR3 spans 14 residues. DNA for the CDR3: TGTGCCAGTAGTACTGGACAGGGGCCCTATGGCTACACCTTC. Its protein product is CASSTGQGPYGYTF.

The chain recombines TRBV6-4 with TRBJ2-1; D is perhaps TRBD1 or TRBD2 (6 bases each). Per the germline V gene, CDR1 is MRHNA and CDR2 is SNTAGT. The germline V and J ends were trimmed by 4 bases and 8 bases, with 15 bases remaining between them. The length of the CDR3 is 14 residues. The CDR3 nucleotides read TGTGCCAGCAGTGCCGGGGGCCTGGGGGATGAGCAGTTCTTC. Protein: CASSAGGLGDEQFF.

This chain uses TRBV20-1 with TRBJ2-7, with D perhaps TRBD2 (5 bases). Germline lookup yields CDR1 DFQATT and CDR2 SNEGSKA (reference sequence). V dropped 1 base and J dropped 4 bases, with 8 bases sitting between them. The CDR3 extends over 12 amino acids. CDR3 protein: CSARVSGYEQYF. The DNA of the CDR3 is TGCAGTGCTAGAGTGTCGGGGTACGAGCAGTACTTC.

In this sample, this clonotype turned up many times. The chain joins TRBV6-2 or TRBV6-3 to TRBJ1-6; D is perhaps TRBD1 (5 bases). V lost 4 bases and J lost 3, with 7 bases in between. Germline values: CDR1 MNHEY, CDR2 SVGEGT. This CDR3 is 14 amino acids long. The CDR3 region has the DNA TGTGCCAGCAGTTTACAGGACTATAATTCACCCCTCCACTTT. Residues: CASSLQDYNSPLHF.

This clonotype was counted once. The chain combines TRBV4-2 with TRBJ2-3; no clear D. Trimming stripped 0 bases from V and 0 bases from J, with 10 bases between. The germline V gene encodes CDR1 LGHNA and CDR2 YNFKEQ. This CDR3 comprises 16 residues. The CDR3 sequence: CASSQDRSRSTDTQYF. Written as DNA, the CDR3 is TGTGCCAGCAGCCAAGATCGAAGTAGAAGCACAGATACGCAGTATTTT.

The V gene is TRBV10-1, the J gene TRBJ2-1, with D tentatively TRBD2 (6 bases). This CDR3 is built from 15 residues. Germline values: CDR1 WNHNN, CDR2 SYGVQD (reference sequence). The V end lost 2 bases, the J end lost 3 bases, and 11 bases lay between the germline ends. For the CDR3, the DNA is TGCGCCAGCAGTGAGGTGGGGGGTTTCTACAATGAGCAGTTCTTC. Its translation is CASSEVGGFYNEQFF.

This clonotype was counted many times. V is TRBV7-9 and J is TRBJ1-2; TRBD1 aligns across 9 bases. Unmatched junction bases numbered 10, after V lost 5 bases and J lost 6 bases. Germline values: CDR1 SEHNR, CDR2 FQNEAQ (reference sequence). The length of the CDR3 is 15 residues. Here the CDR3 DNA reads TGTGCCAGCAGCGCGACACAGGGGGCGCAGAATGGCTACACCTTC. This translates into CASSATQGAQNGYTF.

This sequence joins TRBV7-2 and TRBJ2-2; D remains unclear. Germline V lookup: CDR1 SGHTA, CDR2 FQGNSA. V lost 1 base, J lost 3 bases, and 9 bases lay in between. The CDR3 spans 15 residues. The CDR3 spells CASSLEVSYTGELFF. In DNA, the CDR3 is TGTGCCAGCAGCTTAGAGGTCAGCTACACCGGGGAGCTGTTTTTT.

This rearrangement joins TRBV10-3 to TRBJ1-3; 8 bases agree with TRBD1. Germline V gene sequence: CDR1 ENHRY, CDR2 SYGVKD. V was pared by 10 bases and J by 0 bases, with 5 bases of the junction left unmatched. The CDR3 is 14 amino acids. CDR3 sequence: CASIDRGSGNTIYF. CDR3 coding DNA: TGTGCCAGCATCGACAGGGGCTCTGGAAACACCATATATTTT.

This clonotype was found many times. The genes are TRBV7-8 and TRBJ1-5; 9 bases agree with TRBD1. The ends lost 5 bases at V and 6 bases at J; junction bases unmatched: 5. From germline, CDR1 is SGHVS and CDR2 FQNEAQ. This CDR3 is built from 14 residues. CDR3 protein: CASSRQGEGQPQHF. The CDR3 coding sequence is TGTGCCAGCAGCCGACAGGGGGAAGGTCAGCCCCAGCATTTT.

This chain joins TRBV7-2 and TRBJ2-5, with 7 bases lining up with TRBD2. Trimming took 11 bases from V and 2 from J; bases not matched to a gene: 14. This CDR3 is built from 15 residues. Germline-derived CDR1 and CDR2 are SGHTA and FQGNSA. The DNA for the CDR3 is TGTGCCGTCGGCGGGAGCAGTATAGCGCAAGAGACCCAGTACTTC. Amino acid sequence: CAVGGSSIAQETQYF.

This sequence joins TRBV14 and TRBJ1-6, with TRBD1 matching 12 bases. CDR3 length: 15 amino acids. The V gene's germline CDR1 is SGHDN and CDR2 FVKESK. V shed 4 bases and J 8 bases; nucleotides not matched to a gene: 3. The CDR3 DNA reads TGTGCCAGCAGCCGGGGACAGGGGGCTTATTCACCCCTCCACTTT. This sequence encodes CASSRGQGAYSPLHF.

There are many counts of this clonotype. The chain couples TRBV12-3 or TRBV12-4 to TRBJ2-7; D is perhaps TRBD1 (6 bases). The CDR3 sequence is 16 residues long. Trimming cost V 3 bases and J 2 bases, with 17 bases left between them. The CDR3 nucleotides read TGTGCCAGCAGTTTCAGTTTGGGGGCTTCTACCTACGAGCAGTACTTC. It yields the protein CASSFSLGASTYEQYF.

This clonotype was recorded many times. The genes are TRBV5-6 and TRBJ2-5, with D possibly TRBD2 on 6 matching bases. Germline values: CDR1 SGHDT, CDR2 YYEEEE. V was clipped by 0 bases and J by 2 bases, with 8 bases between them. The length of the CDR3 is 14 residues. The CDR3 spells CASSLAGGQETQYF. DNA of the CDR3: TGTGCCAGCAGCTTGGCCGGGGGTCAAGAGACCCAGTACTTC.

This clonotype was picked up a small number of times. The V gene is TRBV6-1, the J gene TRBJ2-7, with D perhaps TRBD1 or TRBD2 (5 bases each). V was clipped by 4 bases and J by 2 bases, with 12 bases between them. Germline values: CDR1 MNHNS, CDR2 SASEGT. The CDR3 is 14 amino acids. The CDR3 nucleotides read TGTGCCAGCAGTGGATTGGGACGGGCCTACGAGCAGTACTTC. Its translation is CASSGLGRAYEQYF.

The chain couples TRBV9 to TRBJ2-5; 9 nucleotides match TRBD1. This CDR3 has 16 residues. Per the germline V gene, CDR1 is SGDLS and CDR2 is YYNGEE. V shed 0 bases, J shed 4 bases, and the junction held 7 bases outside the gene matches. This CDR3 is CASSVGGQGTRETQYF. The CDR3 DNA reads TGTGCCAGCAGCGTAGGGGGACAGGGTACGAGAGAGACCCAGTACTTC.